This is a list of T cell receptor beta chains from one sample in a study of cytomegalovirus exposure and HLA in healthy donors. Using immunoSEQ multiplex PCR, the repertoire was profiled, and TCRdb retains in-frame clones only, with some absent. The sample holds approximately 100,000 clones, over 65% seen once. The specimen sequenced was PBMCs. The receptors shown here come from a female donor in good health and CMV-seropositive. CDR3s include the opening cysteine and the closing phenylalanine or tryptophan. D genes are given only for firm matches. Expanded clones are given a class, and other clones once, few, many or no size at all.

d_call	v_call	j_call	clone_size	cdr3_nt	cdr3_aa
TRBD1	TRBV29-1	TRBJ2-7	-	TGCAGCGTCCAACGGGACAGGGCGTCCCTCGAGCAGTACTTC	CSVQRDRASLEQYF
-	TRBV5-1	TRBJ1-5	once	TGCGCCAGCAGCTTGTTCTCAGATCAGCCCCAGCATTTT	CASSLFSDQPQHF
-	TRBV28	TRBJ1-2	-	TGTGCCAGCACGGAGGGGAGCTATGGCTACACCTTC	CASTEGSYGYTF
TRBD2	TRBV28	TRBJ2-7	once	TGTGCCAGCACCCAGCGGGAGGGCCTCCACGAGCAGTACTTC	CASTQREGLHEQYF
TRBD1	TRBV7-8	TRBJ2-6	-	TGTGCCAGCAGCCGATGGACAGGGAGCAGGAGCTCTGGGGCCAACGTCCTGACTTTC	CASSRWTGSRSSGANVLTF
-	TRBV7-2	TRBJ2-7	-	TGTGCCAGCAGCTCCTATGGAGGTGAGCAGTACTTC	CASSSYGGEQYF
TRBD1	TRBV7-6	TRBJ1-3	-	TGTGCCAGCAGCCCACAGGGGGCGTCTGGAAACACCATATATTTT	CASSPQGASGNTIYF
-	TRBV27	TRBJ2-3	once	TGTGCCAGCAGTTTAAAAGGGGTCCGCACAGATACGCAGTATTTT	CASSLKGVRTDTQYF
-	TRBV9	TRBJ1-1	once	TGTGCCAGCAGCGTAGGTGCCGCCGTATCAGGGACTGAAGCTTTCTTT	CASSVGAAVSGTEAFF
TRBD1	TRBV6-5	TRBJ2-3	-	TGTGCCAGCAGCAATCCCCGGACAGGCCTCAACGGGCAGTATTTT	CASSNPRTGLNGQYF
-	TRBV5-1	TRBJ2-1	-	TGCGCCAGCAGCTTCGACAGGATCAACAATGAGCAGTTCTTC	CASSFDRINNEQFF
TRBD1	TRBV28	TRBJ2-1	-	TGTGCCAGCAGTCCTAAACTAGGGGGCTCCAATGAGCAGTTCTTC	CASSPKLGGSNEQFF
TRBD2	TRBV6-1	TRBJ2-1	-	TGTGCCAGCAGTGCAGGGGGCAGACTAGCGGGACACAATGAGCAGTTCTTC	CASSAGGRLAGHNEQFF
TRBD1	TRBV18	TRBJ1-2	few	TGTGCCAGCTCGCTACAGGGGGGACGCGGCTACACCTTC	CASSLQGGRGYTF
-	TRBV6-1	TRBJ1-6	-	TGTGCCAGCAGGGAGGCCGGGACACTGAATTCACCCCTCCACTTT	CASREAGTLNSPLHF